The subject of this entry is one T cell receptor (beta chain). The sample comes from a study of blood T cell repertoires in COVID-19. Study details: Sample material is recorded as cDNA or gDNA derived from T cells, B-cell-depleted T cells, or PBMCs.

Membership in each cohort depended on participant-reported clinical history. In the authors' methods: Amplification from reference gene primers served as the basis for estimated nucleated cell counts. This table comes from immunoSEQ multiplex PCR, and its TCRdb copy is limited to in-frame clones, with some not included. V and J calls and clone size are given by that table; D and trimming were obtained from the DNA. The profile shows roughly 260,000 clones, about nine tenths of them singletons. The sequence derives from a woman under 40 with acute COVID-19. Material for sequencing was PBMCs or T cells enriched from blood (not recorded which).

In DNA, the CDR3 is TGTGCCAGCAGTTTTTCGCGGGGGTTTTCCTACGAGCAGTACTTC. Residues: CASSFSRGFSYEQYF. The V call is TRBV28, the J call TRBJ2-7; 7 bases match TRBD2. CDR3 length equals 15 residues. CDR1 and CDR2 (germline): MDHEN, SYDVKM. The junction had 6 bases not matched to a gene; V was cut back by 3 bases and J by 1 base.